This is a list of T cell receptor beta chains from one sample in a study of blood T cells in healthy people across ages. TCRdb called the 5' RACE reads again in MiXCR, with one record for every CDR3 protein. The sample includes around 850,000 distinct CDR3 sequences, 30% to 45% of them seen just once. Sequenced material: blood. The receptors originated from a man younger than 30 in good health. The CDR3 runs from the conserved cysteine through the conserved F or W. A D gene is named only where the DNA matches it firmly. The listing skips clone size in some rows; elsewhere it reads once, few, many or a size class.

clone_size | j_call | d_call | v_call | cdr3_aa | cdr3_nt
NA | TRBJ1-2 | NA | TRBV2 | CASADPSYGYTF | TGTGCCAGCGCAGACCCGAGCTATGGCTACACCTTC
few | TRBJ2-1 | NA | TRBV9 | CASSTRLASSYNEQFF | TGTGCCAGCAGCACCCGCCTAGCCAGCTCCTACAATGAGCAGTTCTTC
few | TRBJ1-2 | NA | TRBV12-3/TRBV12-4 | CASSLMGSGYTF | TGTGCCAGCAGTTTGATGGGGAGTGGCTACACCTTC
NA | TRBJ2-5 | NA | TRBV5-1 | CASSLRTSSLQETQYF | TGCGCCAGCAGCTTGAGAACTAGCAGCCTGCAAGAGACCCAGTACTTC
NA | TRBJ2-3 | NA | TRBV7-2 | CASSQGDFLHTDTQYF | TGTGCCAGCAGCCAAGGGGACTTCCTACACACAGATACGCAGTATTTT
few | TRBJ1-2 | NA | TRBV4-1 | CASSQVEGTYGYTF | TGCGCCAGCAGCCAAGTAGAGGGTACCTATGGCTACACCTTC
NA | TRBJ1-2 | NA | TRBV7-2 | CASSLKPGMGKRYTF | TGTGCCAGCAGCTTAAAACCCGGGATGGGGAAGCGCTACACCTTC
NA | TRBJ1-5 | NA | TRBV12-3/TRBV12-4 | CASSLRGGHLNQPQHF | TGTGCCAGCAGTTTAAGGGGGGGACACTTAAACCAGCCCCAGCATTTT
NA | TRBJ2-7 | NA | TRBV4-1 | CASSQDKGREQYF | TGCGCCAGCAGCCAAGATAAGGGGCGCGAGCAGTACTTC
few | TRBJ2-3 | TRBD1 | TRBV25-1 | CASSAAGTGSTDTQYF | TGTGCCAGCAGTGCCGCCGGGACAGGCAGCACAGATACGCAGTATTTT
few | TRBJ1-1 | TRBD1 | TRBV14 | CASSHRDRNTEAFF | TGTGCCAGCAGCCACAGGGACAGGAACACTGAAGCTTTCTTT
few | TRBJ2-1 | NA | TRBV20-1 | CSATREYDNEQFF | TGCAGTGCTACCCGGGAATATGACAATGAGCAGTTCTTC
few | TRBJ1-3 | TRBD1 | TRBV12-3/TRBV12-4 | CASSGDRPPRTTIYF | TGTGCCAGCAGTGGGGACAGGCCACCACGAACTACCATATATTTT
NA | TRBJ2-4 | NA | TRBV7-2 | CASSKIDKNIQYF | TGTGCCAGCAGCAAGATTGACAAAAACATTCAGTACTTC
few | TRBJ1-2 | NA | TRBV2 | CASRMDYSSYGYTF | TGTGCCAGCAGGATGGATTACTCGTCCTATGGCTACACCTTC
NA | TRBJ2-1 | TRBD2 | TRBV7-2 | CASSPSGGEYNEQFF | TGTGCCAGCAGCCCAAGCGGGGGGGAATACAATGAGCAGTTCTTC
NA | TRBJ2-7 | TRBD2 | TRBV12-3/TRBV12-4 | CASSPGLAGVYEQYF | TGTGCCAGCAGTCCGGGACTAGCGGGTGTCTACGAGCAGTACTTC
few | TRBJ1-1 | NA | TRBV12-3/TRBV12-4 | CASSWERQPAFF | TGTGCCAGCAGTTGGGAAAGGCAGCCCGCTTTCTTT
NA | TRBJ1-5 | NA | TRBV5-1 | CASSPLGPLSNQPQHF | TGCGCCAGCAGCCCCCTGGGGCCATTAAGCAATCAGCCCCAGCATTTT
NA | TRBJ1-1 | NA | TRBV15 | CATSRDPQPTGAEAFF | TGTGCCACCAGCAGAGATCCCCAACCAACAGGAGCTGAAGCTTTCTTT
few | TRBJ2-5 | NA | TRBV12-3/TRBV12-4 | CASSFWPETQYF | TGTGCCAGCAGTTTTTGGCCAGAGACCCAGTACTTC